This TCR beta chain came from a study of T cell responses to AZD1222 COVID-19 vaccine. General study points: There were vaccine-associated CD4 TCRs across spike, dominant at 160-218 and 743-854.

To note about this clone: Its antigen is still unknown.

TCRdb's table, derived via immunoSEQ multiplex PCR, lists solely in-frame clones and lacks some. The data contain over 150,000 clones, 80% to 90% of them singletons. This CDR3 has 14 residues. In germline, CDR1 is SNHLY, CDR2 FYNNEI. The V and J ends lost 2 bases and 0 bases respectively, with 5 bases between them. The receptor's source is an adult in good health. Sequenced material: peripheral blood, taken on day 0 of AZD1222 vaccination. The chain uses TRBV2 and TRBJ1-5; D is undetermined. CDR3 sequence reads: CASSEQNSNQPQHF. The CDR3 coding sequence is TGTGCCAGCAGTGAACAGAATAGCAATCAGCCCCAGCATTTT.